Reported below is one T cell receptor beta chain. This specimen belongs to a study of cytomegalovirus exposure and HLA in healthy donors. PCR primers comprised 60 Vbeta and 13 Jbeta primers. Only in-frame clones appear in the TCRdb table, and some are missing; sequencing was by immunoSEQ multiplex PCR. Of under 250,000 clones detected, approximately 85% appear once; the ten largest clones hold about 2.5%. The V gene's germline CDR1 is MGHRA and CDR2 YSYEKL. Trimming cost V 0 bases and J 6 bases, with 9 bases left between them. CDR3 size: 14 residues. Sequencing was done on a sample of PBMCs. This TCR was sampled from a woman aged 50 to 60 in good health and CMV-seronegative. This chain links TRBV4-1 with TRBJ1-5; D is uncertain. The CDR3 DNA follows: TGCGCCAGCAGCCAAGACAGGATCCCTCAGCCCCAGCATTTT. Its translation: CASSQDRIPQPQHF.